The 13 T cell receptor beta chains below come from one sample, sequenced in a study of blood T cell repertoires in COVID-19. Generated by immunoSEQ multiplex PCR, the TCRdb table keeps only in-frame clones and is missing some. The sample includes roughly 73,000 clones, 88% of them seen just once. Sequencing used peripheral blood. These receptors were collected from a man in his 70s with active or convalescent COVID-19.

The rearrangement links TRBV3-1 (or the pseudogene TRBV3-2) to TRBJ2-1; unclear D gene. Between the trimmed V and J ends, which lost 1 base and 3 bases, there was a span of 10 bases. The length of the CDR3 is 15 residues. Germline-derived CDR1 and CDR2 are LGHDT and YNNKEL (reference sequence). CDR3 DNA: TGTGCCAGCAGCCAAGCCGGATACTACTACAATGAGCAGTTCTTC. Its translation: CASSQAGYYYNEQFF.

This clone was detected once. The V and J genes are TRBV6-6 and TRBJ2-1; tentatively, D is TRBD2 (6 bases). CDR3 length: 14 residues. V was trimmed by 6 bases and J by 3 bases, leaving 12 bases between them. Germline V gene lookup returns CDR1 MNHNY and CDR2 SVGAGI (reference sequence). The CDR3, as DNA: TGTGCCAGCAGACCCGGGACTTTCTACAATGAGCAGTTCTTC. Amino acid sequence: CASRPGTFYNEQFF.

The chain couples TRBV5-1 to TRBJ2-1, with 8 bases lining up with TRBD2. The CDR3 consists of 14 residues. V was clipped by 7 bases and J by 4 bases; unmatched bases: 7. Germline V gene lookup returns CDR1 SGHRS and CDR2 YFSETQ. CDR3 loop: CASREGPQYNEQFF. The CDR3 coding sequence is TGCGCCAGCCGGGAGGGCCCTCAGTACAATGAGCAGTTCTTC.

The chain links TRBV7-9 to TRBJ1-4, with 9 bases that match TRBD1. Germline CDR1 reads SEHNR; CDR2 reads FQNEAQ (reference sequence). The CDR3 extends over 15 amino acids. V dropped 2 bases and J dropped 6; count of bases not matched to a gene: 4. In DNA, the CDR3 is TGTGCCAGCAGCTTATTGGGACAGGGTGATGAAAAACTGTTTTTT. This encodes CASSLLGQGDEKLFF.

This sequence joins TRBV7-9 and TRBJ1-5; tentatively, D is TRBD1 (5 bases). Germline V gene lookup returns CDR1 SEHNR and CDR2 FQNEAQ (reference sequence). The CDR3 has 14 residues. V was shortened by 5 bases and J by 2 bases, with 10 bases between the two germline ends. Here the CDR3 reads CASSPGGGNQPQHF. CDR3 nucleotides: TGTGCCAGCAGCCCCGGGGGGGGCAATCAGCCCCAGCATTTT.

V gene TRBV6-5 combines with J gene TRBJ2-2, with 11 bases matching TRBD2. Trimming took 10 bases from V and 7 from J; bases not matched to a gene: 2. The CDR3 runs to 12 residues. The germline V gene encodes CDR1 MNHEY and CDR2 SVGAGI. The CDR3 reads CAIGTSGGELFF. CDR3 nucleotide sequence: TGTGCCATCGGGACTAGCGGCGGGGAGCTGTTTTTT.

This clone was seen only once. This chain uses TRBV14 with TRBJ1-2; no clear D. With 0 bases removed from V and 0 bases from J, the gap between germline ends came to 8 bases. The CDR3 has 15 residues. Germline V gene lookup returns CDR1 SGHDN and CDR2 FVKESK. CDR3 bases: TGTGCCAGCAGCCAAGATCGAACAGCTAACTATGGCTACACCTTC. Protein product: CASSQDRTANYGYTF.

CDR3 sequence: CASSQDRAFGGEQFF. In DNA form, the CDR3 reads TGCGCCAGCAGCCAAGATCGGGCGTTCGGGGGTGAGCAGTTCTTC. The chain recombines TRBV4-1 with TRBJ2-1; D may be TRBD2 (6 bases). Trimming shortened V by 0 bases and J by 9 bases, and 15 bases separated the two germline ends. CDR3 length equals 15 residues. CDR1 and CDR2 from the germline V gene are MGHRA and YSYEKL.

The chain combines TRBV5-1 with TRBJ1-1; tentative D call: TRBD1 (5 bases). This CDR3 contains 13 residues. V was pared by 0 bases and J by 7 bases, with 10 bases between. CDR1 and CDR2 from the germline V gene are SGHRS and YFSETQ. The CDR3 sequence is CASSLEGAIEAFF. The CDR3 coding sequence is TGCGCCAGCAGCTTGGAAGGGGCAATTGAAGCTTTCTTT.

The V call is TRBV4-1, the J call TRBJ2-3; 9 nucleotides line up with TRBD2. The CDR3 consists of 15 residues. Looked up from germline, CDR1 is MGHRA and CDR2 is YSYEKL. V lost 5 bases, J lost 7 bases, and 10 bases stayed unmatched. CDR3 DNA: TGCGCCAGCAGCTCTAGCGGGGTAGGCGAAAATACGCAGTATTTT. Protein product: CASSSSGVGENTQYF.

The rearrangement links TRBV10-3 to TRBJ2-5, with 9 bases lining up with TRBD2. After removal of 4 bases from V and 5 bases from J, the junction contained 5 bases not matched to a gene. Germline lookup yields CDR1 ENHRY and CDR2 SYGVKD. This CDR3 region has 14 residues. The CDR3 coding sequence is TGTGCCATCAGTGGTAGCGGGAGCGATGAGACCCAGTACTTC. Its translation: CAISGSGSDETQYF.

The table lists this clone with a count of one. The CDR3 nucleotides read TGCAGCGTTTCGGAGGGCAATCAGCCCCAGCATTTT. As protein: CSVSEGNQPQHF. V is TRBV29-1 and J is TRBJ1-5, with unresolved D. The CDR3 spans 12 residues. Trimming removed 5 bases from V and 2 bases from J, with 7 bases in between. Germline CDR1 reads SQVTM; CDR2 reads ANQGSEA.

The chain employs TRBV5-1 and TRBJ2-3, with TRBD2 as a possible D gene (6 bases). V was clipped by 1 base and J by 0 bases, with 12 bases between them. CDR3 length equals 16 residues. The germline gives CDR1 SGHRS, CDR2 YFSETQ. CDR3 nucleotide sequence: TGCGCCAGCAGCTTGATCGGGGACTCTAGCACAGATACGCAGTATTTT. Amino acids: CASSLIGDSSTDTQYF.